The rows below give T cell receptor beta chains drawn from one sample of a study of blood T cell repertoires in COVID-19. TCRdb's table, derived via immunoSEQ multiplex PCR, lists solely in-frame clones and lacks some. Of more than 85,000 clones listed, roughly 92% were seen once; the top ten hold 1.9%. Specimen: peripheral blood. Source of these receptors: a woman in her forties or fifties with COVID-19, enrolled during active disease. CDR3s include the opening cysteine and the closing phenylalanine or tryptophan. The D gene is left open where the match is weak. Only part of the rows carry a size: once, few, many, or a class if the clone is expanded.

j_gene	v_gene	d_gene	abundance	CDR3aa	CDR3nt
TRBJ1-2	TRBV2	-	-	CASIGGVDGYTF	TGTGCCAGCATTGGAGGAGTCGATGGCTACACCTTC
TRBJ2-5	TRBV6-5	-	-	CASSYRGQETQYF	TGTGCCAGCAGTTACAGGGGACAAGAGACCCAGTACTTC
TRBJ1-2	TRBV10-3	-	-	CAIKGSSYGYTF	TGTGCCATCAAAGGGAGCTCCTATGGCTACACCTTC
TRBJ1-1	TRBV7-8	TRBD1	-	CASRPQGASEAFF	TGTGCCAGCAGGCCCCAGGGGGCGAGTGAAGCTTTCTTT
TRBJ2-1	TRBV5-1	TRBD2	-	CASNLKRGNEQFF	TGCGCCAGCAACTTGAAGCGGGGCAATGAGCAGTTCTTC
TRBJ1-3	TRBV6-5	-	-	CASNLSGNTIYF	TGTGCCAGCAATCTTTCTGGAAACACCATATATTTT
TRBJ1-6	TRBV6-5	-	-	CASSTSRDSPLHF	TGTGCCAGTTCGACAAGTCGAGACTCACCCCTCCACTTT
TRBJ2-1	TRBV5-4	TRBD2	-	CASSPLAGASYNEQFF	TGTGCCAGCAGCCCTCTAGCGGGCGCTTCCTACAATGAGCAGTTCTTC
TRBJ2-7	TRBV19	-	-	CASSSIRGGDSSSYEQYF	TGTGCCAGTAGTTCCATTAGGGGCGGGGACTCGAGCTCCTACGAGCAGTACTTC
TRBJ1-6	TRBV14	TRBD1	-	CASSATGGSPLHF	TGTGCCAGCAGCGCTACAGGGGGGTCACCCCTCCACTTT
TRBJ2-7	TRBV11-3	TRBD2	-	CASSLGLAGVSYEQYF	TGTGCCAGCAGCTTAGGGCTAGCGGGGGTCTCCTACGAGCAGTACTTC
TRBJ2-2	TRBV19	TRBD1	-	CASSWGTGRSTGELFF	TGTGCCAGTAGCTGGGGGACAGGGCGTAGCACCGGGGAGCTGTTTTTT
TRBJ2-1	TRBV2	TRBD2	-	CASSWTSGGPVNNEQFF	TGTGCCAGCAGTTGGACTAGCGGGGGGCCGGTAAACAATGAGCAGTTCTTC
TRBJ1-2	TRBV10-2	TRBD1	-	CASSRDRPDYGYTF	TGCGCCAGCAGTCGGGACAGGCCCGACTATGGCTACACCTTC
TRBJ1-3	TRBV10-1	-	-	CASRDNSGNTIYF	TGCGCCAGCAGGGACAACTCTGGAAACACCATATATTTT
TRBJ1-3	TRBV6-6	TRBD1	once	CASSPNRGGNTIYF	TGTGCCAGCAGTCCGAACAGGGGGGGAAACACCATATATTTT